The clone carrying this T cell receptor (beta chain) was counted a few times. Its antigen is not known. In TCRdb, the reads were re-called with MiXCR into one record per CDR3 protein. The data contain about 71,000 distinct CDR3 sequences, 20% of them singletons. Per germline, CDR1 SGHNT and CDR2 YYREEE (reference sequence). The CDR3 is 17 amino acids. Unmatched junction bases numbered 16, after V lost 3 bases and J lost 6 bases. This record comes from a study of T cell repertoires in cytomegalovirus infection. Study at large: Alongside well-studied HLA-B-restricted CMV epitopes, recently identified HLA-C-restricted CMV epitopes were also used.

Here the sequenced sample was CD8+ T cells from cultured PBMCs, taken from culture after CMV antigen stimulation. The chain has TRBV5-4 and TRBJ1-1, with TRBD1 identical over 8 bases. The sequence was obtained from a human donor in good health (CMV status not recorded). Some clones in this sample may be carry-over from other donors' samples. The CDR3 DNA is TGTGCCAGCAGCTCGTTAACGATTGTACAGGGGGATCCTGAAGCTTTCTTT. This gives the protein CASSSLTIVQGDPEAFF.